Below, 28 T cell receptor beta chains from the same sample are listed, as sequenced in a study of cytomegalovirus exposure and HLA in healthy donors. Use of 60 Vbeta and 13 Jbeta primers characterized the PCR. Repertoires were generated with immunoSEQ multiplex PCR, while TCRdb's copy carries only in-frame clones and drops some. The data hold some 170,000 clones, with about 80% observed a single time. The sample taken for sequencing was PBMCs. The source is a man aged 35 to 55 in good health and CMV-seropositive.

The V and J genes are TRBV27 and TRBJ2-7; possibly TRBD2 for D (6 bases). The germline gives CDR1 MNHEY, CDR2 SMNVEV (reference sequence). V dropped 6 bases and J dropped 1 base, with 13 bases sitting between them. CDR3 length: 14 residues. The CDR3 bases are TGTGCCAGCAGCTCCTCCCGGGGGTCCTACGAGCAGTACTTC. It specifies CASSSSRGSYEQYF.

The chain carries TRBV28 and TRBJ1-2, with no clear D. The V gene lost 1 base and the J gene lost 4 bases, with 7 bases spanning the gap. The germline V gene encodes CDR1 MDHEN and CDR2 SYDVKM. This CDR3 region has 13 residues. The CDR3 is CASSLSVSYGYTF. CDR3 nucleotide sequence: TGTGCCAGCAGTTTATCGGTTTCCTATGGCTACACCTTC.

This clone was seen once. The V and J genes are TRBV19 and TRBJ2-2; D may be TRBD1 (6 bases). Germline CDR1 and CDR2: LNHDA and SQIVND (reference sequence). V lost 7 bases and J 5 bases, leaving 14 bases between the germline ends. The CDR3 runs 14 residues. The CDR3 is CASNSRGGTGELFF. CDR3 DNA sequence: TGTGCCAGTAACTCCAGGGGTGGGACCGGGGAGCTGTTTTTT.

V usage is TRBV5-4 and J usage is TRBJ1-1, with 7 positions matching TRBD1. Losses at the gene ends were 4 bases for V and 1 base for J; bases not matched to a gene: 4. CDR3 size: 14 residues. Germline CDR1 is SGHNT and CDR2 is YYREEE (reference sequence). The CDR3 protein is CASSGQVENTEAFF. The CDR3 coding sequence is TGTGCCAGCAGCGGACAGGTGGAGAACACTGAAGCTTTCTTT.

The gene calls are TRBV11-3 and TRBJ2-1, with 9 bases aligning to TRBD2. Germline assignment: CDR1 SGHNT and CDR2 YENEEA. The V segment lost 5 bases and the J segment 3 bases; nucleotides outside the gene matches: 8. This CDR3 comprises 16 residues. CDR3 coding DNA: TGTGCCAGCAGCACCAGACTAGCGGAGATCTACAATGAGCAGTTCTTC. Translated: CASSTRLAEIYNEQFF.

The chain carries TRBV18 and TRBJ1-4; weak D call: TRBD1 (5 bases). Germline V lookup: CDR1 KGHSH, CDR2 LQKENI. V lost 3 bases and J 8 bases, leaving 10 bases between the germline ends. There are 13 residues in the CDR3. The CDR3 spells CASSPNTGEKLFF. CDR3 bases: TGTGCCAGCTCACCTAATACAGGAGAAAAACTGTTTTTT.

Regarding this clone: At one of its ends the junction is not consistent with the germline gene, which may arise from a read error. The chain joins TRBV29-1 to TRBJ2-6; TRBD1 matches 9 bases. The germline CDR1 and CDR2 sequences are SQVTM and ANQGSEA. This CDR3 spans 16 amino acids. CDR3 loop: CSVGGPGQGRANGLTF. DNA for the CDR3: TGCAGCGTTGGGGGACCAGGACAGGGGAGGGCCAACGGCCTGACTTTC.

V and J are TRBV7-9 and TRBJ2-5; 12 positions agree with TRBD1. Losses at the gene ends were 5 bases for V and 1 base for J; bases not matched to a gene: 8. Germline-derived CDR1 and CDR2 are SEHNR and FQNEAQ (reference sequence). The CDR3 spans 17 residues. The CDR3 bases are TGTGCCAGCAGCCGCCCTAGGGACAGGGGGCCCCAAGAGACCCAGTACTTC. Amino acids: CASSRPRDRGPQETQYF.

V gene TRBV11-3 combines with J gene TRBJ2-7; D is possibly TRBD2 (6 bases). Trimming took off 6 bases at V and 3 bases at J, with 18 bases between the two ends. The V gene's germline CDR1 is SGHNT and CDR2 YENEEA. This CDR3 has 15 amino acids. CDR3 residues: CASRLTTEGRYEQYF. The DNA for the CDR3 is TGTGCCAGCAGACTAACGACGGAGGGCCGCTACGAGCAGTACTTC.

In its sample, this clone was seen once. J is TRBJ2-1 and V is TRBV13; 9 nucleotides align to TRBD1. The CDR3 length is 14 residues. Germline V gene sequence: CDR1 PRHDT, CDR2 FYEKMQ (reference sequence). V trimming: 5 bases; J trimming: 5 bases; junction bases outside the gene matches: 4. The CDR3 nucleotides are TGTGCCAGCAGCGACGGGACAGGGAACAATGAGCAGTTCTTC. Its translation is CASSDGTGNNEQFF.

The genes are TRBV5-1 and TRBJ2-7; 10 bases fit TRBD2. The end of the DNA aligns better with TRBJ2-1, so the J call may be wrong. CDR1 and CDR2 (germline): SGHRS, YFSETQ. The CDR3 loop spans 15 amino acids. This CDR3 reads CATTRGLAGEHEQFF. The CDR3 region has the DNA TGCGCCACCACGCGGGGTCTAGCGGGAGAGCACGAGCAGTTCTTC.

The genes are TRBV28 and TRBJ2-2; unclear D gene. Trimming took off 3 bases at V and 4 bases at J, with 6 bases between the two ends. Germline CDR1 is MDHEN and CDR2 is SYDVKM. CDR3 size: 13 residues. Here the CDR3 DNA reads TGTGCCAGCAGTTTGACTGGCACCGGGGAGCTGTTTTTT. Its translation is CASSLTGTGELFF.

This chain connects TRBV29-1 to TRBJ2-6; 10 nucleotides match TRBD1. CDR3 length equals 17 residues. J was trimmed by 0 bases and V by 0 bases; bases with no gene match: 2. CDR1 and CDR2 from the germline V gene are SQVTM and ANQGSEA. The CDR3 region is CSVEEWDRGSGANVLTF. DNA of the CDR3: TGCAGCGTTGAAGAGTGGGACAGGGGCTCTGGGGCCAACGTCCTGACTTTC.

This clone was detected only once. The chain is built from TRBV19 and TRBJ2-3; 7 nucleotides line up with TRBD2. The CDR3 runs 14 residues. Unmatched junction bases numbered 6, after V lost 5 bases and J lost 4 bases. CDR1 is LNHDA and CDR2 is SQIVND in the germline V gene (reference sequence). The CDR3 sequence is CASSPRTRADTQYF. In nucleotides, the CDR3 is TGTGCCAGTAGTCCCCGGACTAGGGCAGATACGCAGTATTTT. The full variable domain, with the rest looked up from reference TRBV19 and TRBJ2-3, is DGGITQSPKYLFRKEGQNVTLSCEQNLNHDAMYWYRQDPGQGLRLIYYSQIVNDFQKGDIAEGYSVSREKKESFPLTVTSAQKNPTAFYLCASSPRTRADTQYFGPGTRLTVL.

This clone has a single count. The CDR3 protein is CASSLTGYHTEAFF. The CDR3 coding sequence is TGTGCCAGCAGCCTGACAGGGTACCATACTGAAGCTTTCTTT. The chain combines TRBV7-9 with TRBJ1-1, with 7 positions matching TRBD1. CDR3 length: 14 amino acids. V dropped 5 bases and J dropped 5; count of bases not matched to a gene: 8. Germline V CDR1 and CDR2: SEHNR, FQNEAQ (reference sequence).

The chain has TRBV7-2 and TRBJ1-1; D remains ambiguous. This CDR3 has 15 residues. V lost 1 base to trimming and J lost 1 base, with 10 bases between them. Germline V lookup: CDR1 SGHTA, CDR2 FQGNSA. The CDR3, as DNA: TGTGCCAGCAGCTTAGGGCGAACAGCGAACACTGAAGCTTTCTTT. Translation: CASSLGRTANTEAFF.

The rearrangement joins TRBV7-2 to TRBJ2-6; possible D gene TRBD1, 5 bases. Trimming removed 1 base at V and 4 bases at J, with 11 bases between. The CDR3 runs 16 residues. Germline V gene lookup returns CDR1 SGHTA and CDR2 FQGNSA. CDR3 sequence: CASSLVGQAGANVLTF. CDR3 sequence (DNA): TGTGCCAGCAGCTTAGTGGGGCAGGCCGGGGCCAACGTCCTGACTTTC.

V gene TRBV25-1 combines with J gene TRBJ1-2; TRBD1 is a possible D gene (5 bases). Trimming pared 6 bases from V and 8 bases from J, leaving 22 bases between. Germline V gene data show CDR1 as MGHDK and CDR2 as SYGVNS. There are 15 residues in the CDR3. In DNA form, the CDR3 reads TGTGCCAGCAGCGCACCTGAGGCAGGGAATTGGGGCTACACCTTC. Protein sequence: CASSAPEAGNWGYTF.

V usage is TRBV5-4 and J usage is TRBJ2-1, with 7 bases lining up with TRBD1. V was clipped by 1 base and J by 5 bases; unmatched bases: 9. The CDR3 totals 16 residues. Germline V gene sequence: CDR1 SGHNT, CDR2 YYREEE (reference sequence). The CDR3 DNA reads as TGTGCCAGCAGCTTGATTGGCAGGGGGAGAGACAATGAGCAGTTCTTC. Translating it yields CASSLIGRGRDNEQFF.

The chain carries TRBV28 and TRBJ2-5; 14 nucleotides align to TRBD2. The CDR3 covers 20 residues. The V gene end was trimmed by 7 bases and the J gene end by 1 base; junction bases not matched to a gene: 17. Germline values: CDR1 MDHEN, CDR2 SYDVKM. CDR3 DNA: TGTGCCAGCAATCAGCCCTTAGGACTAGCGGGAGGTGGGGCCCAAGAGACCCAGTACTTC. It translates to CASNQPLGLAGGGAQETQYF.

This chain uses TRBV7-6 with TRBJ2-3; TRBD2 might be the D (5 bases). This CDR3 contains 13 residues. V lost 4 bases to trimming and J lost 7 bases, with 12 bases between them. Germline CDR1 and CDR2: SGHVS and FNYEAQ. For the CDR3, the DNA is TGTGCCAGCAGCTCCCGACGAGGGAATACGCAGTATTTT. Amino acids: CASSSRRGNTQYF. Supplemented by reference TRBV7-6 and TRBJ2-3, the full variable domain reads GAGVSQSPRYKVTKRGQDVALRCDPISGHVSLYWYRQALGQGPEFLTYFNYEAQQDKSGLPNDRFSAERPEGSISTLTIQRTEQRDSAMYRCASSSRRGNTQYFGPGTRLTVL.

This clone appeared a few times. The sample carries other DNA sequences with the same CDR3. The chain joins TRBV6-5 to TRBJ2-3; maybe TRBD1 (6 bases). The length of the CDR3 is 14 residues. The V gene lost 6 bases and the J gene lost 0 bases, with 10 bases spanning the gap. The germline V gene has CDR1 MNHEY and CDR2 SVGAGI. The CDR3 reads CASSSGQSTDTQYF. For the CDR3, the DNA is TGTGCCAGCAGCTCTGGACAGAGCACAGATACGCAGTATTTT.

Details on this clone: At one end the junction does not follow the germline gene, possibly because of a read error. The chain has TRBV4-1 and TRBJ2-6, with D possibly being TRBD1 (5 bases). From germline, CDR1 is MGHRA and CDR2 YSYEKL. The CDR3 totals 19 residues. CDR3 loop: CASSQEGQGLYSGANGLTF. CDR3 sequence (DNA): TGCGCCAGCAGCCAAGAGGGCCAAGGCCTATACTCTGGGGCCAACGGCCTGACTTTC.

In this sample, this clone turned up once. The J gene is TRBJ1-5, the V gene TRBV11-2, with 8 bases fitting TRBD1. Germline trimming cut 4 bases from V and 5 bases from J; bases unmatched to any gene: 7. CDR1 SGHAT and CDR2 FQNNGV come from the germline V gene. The CDR3 runs 15 residues. For the CDR3, the DNA is TGTGCCAGCAGCTGGGGGACAGGAGGGGATCAGCCCCAGCATTTT. It specifies CASSWGTGGDQPQHF.

The J gene is TRBJ2-3, the V gene TRBV5-1; D is uncertain. V was pared by 2 bases and J by 2 bases, with 18 bases between. The length of the CDR3 is 17 residues. Germline lookup yields CDR1 SGHRS and CDR2 YFSETQ. CDR3 coding DNA: TGCGCCAGCAGCTTCGGGTCCATAGTTTCTACCACAGATACGCAGTATTTT. Amino acids: CASSFGSIVSTTDTQYF.

The gene calls are TRBV7-2 and TRBJ1-2, with D unclear. Trimming took 0 bases from V and 8 from J, leaving 10 bases between them. Germline lookup yields CDR1 SGHTA and CDR2 FQGNSA. The CDR3 sequence is 13 residues long. This CDR3 reads CASSLANPRGYTF. The CDR3 nucleotides read TGTGCCAGCAGCTTAGCAAACCCCCGGGGCTACACCTTC.

A word on this clone: Distinct nucleotide sequences in the sample also encode this CDR3. This chain links TRBV27 with TRBJ2-7, with 10 bases fitting TRBD2. CDR1 and CDR2 from the germline V gene are MNHEY and SMNVEV (reference sequence). With 5 bases clipped from V and 5 bases from J, the junction kept 6 bases outside the gene matches. The CDR3 is made up of 14 amino acids. The CDR3 sequence: CASSPSGRIDEQYF. In DNA, the CDR3 is TGTGCCAGCAGTCCTAGCGGGAGAATCGACGAGCAGTACTTC.

This clone appeared once. The chain recombines TRBV6-5 with TRBJ2-7, with TRBD2 matching over 8 bases. This CDR3 is built from 16 residues. Looked up from germline, CDR1 is MNHEY and CDR2 is SVGAGI. After removal of 0 bases from V and 4 bases from J, the junction contained 8 bases not matched to a gene. The CDR3 DNA reads TGTGCCAGCAGTTACTCGACATTAGCGGGAAGTTACGAGCAGTACTTC. It translates to CASSYSTLAGSYEQYF.